This is a list of T cell receptor beta chains from one sample in a study of blood T cell repertoires in COVID-19. Assay: immunoSEQ multiplex PCR; the TCRdb copy retains only in-frame clones and omits some. Of hundreds of thousands of clones listed, almost 85% are singletons. The sample taken for sequencing was peripheral blood. These receptors came from a woman older than 75 with acute or convalescent COVID-19. CDR3s include the opening cysteine and the closing phenylalanine or tryptophan. Each record gives: CDR3 length, D gene, clone size, V gene, J gene, CDR3 protein, CDR3 DNA. The D gene is left open where the match is weak. Expanded clones are given a class, and other clones once, few, many or no size at all.

16	NA	NA	TRBV7-2	TRBJ1-6	CASSLISGVRNSPLHF	TGTGCCAGCAGCTTAATTAGCGGGGTTCGTAATTCACCCCTCCACTTT
17	TRBD1	NA	TRBV7-2	TRBJ1-4	CASSLAQGTPTNEKLFF	TGTGCCAGCAGCTTAGCACAGGGGACGCCAACTAATGAAAAACTGTTTTTT
15	NA	NA	TRBV11-2	TRBJ1-1	CASSSHGGVLTEAFF	TGTGCCAGCAGCTCACATGGAGGGGTTCTAACTGAAGCTTTCTTT
16	TRBD1	NA	TRBV5-4	TRBJ2-7	CASSNLTGTGSDEQYF	TGTGCCAGCAGCAATTTAACCGGGACAGGGTCTGACGAGCAGTACTTC
14	TRBD1	NA	TRBV2	TRBJ1-2	CASAAWTGYRGYTF	TGTGCCAGCGCAGCTTGGACAGGGTATCGTGGCTACACCTTC
16	TRBD2	few	TRBV28	TRBJ2-7	CASRPSLAASSYEQYF	TGTGCCAGCAGGCCCTCACTAGCGGCGAGCTCCTACGAGCAGTACTTC
16	NA	NA	TRBV7-2	TRBJ1-2	CASSLVGQISNYGYTF	TGTGCCAGCAGCTTAGTCGGACAGATATCTAACTATGGCTACACCTTC
15	TRBD2	NA	TRBV6-2/TRBV6-3	TRBJ2-7	CASSGLAGGSYEQYF	TGTGCCAGCAGCGGACTAGCGGGAGGCTCCTACGAGCAGTACTTC
17	TRBD2	NA	TRBV7-2	TRBJ2-1	CASSHPGLAGGGNEQFF	TGTGCCAGCAGCCACCCTGGACTAGCGGGAGGGGGTAATGAGCAGTTCTTC
16	TRBD1	few	TRBV18	TRBJ2-5	CASSPRGQGTQETQYF	TGTGCCAGCTCACCGAGGGGACAGGGGACCCAAGAGACCCAGTACTTC
14	TRBD1	NA	TRBV2	TRBJ1-1	CASRTGVSYTEAFF	TGTGCCAGCCGGACAGGAGTATCGTACACTGAAGCTTTCTTT
16	NA	NA	TRBV15	TRBJ2-3	CATSSQGSKGTDTQYF	TGTGCCACCAGCAGCCAGGGATCAAAGGGCACAGATACGCAGTATTTT
15	TRBD1	NA	TRBV29-1	TRBJ2-5	CSVERGRGQGETQYF	TGCAGCGTTGAGAGGGGCCGCGGACAGGGAGAGACCCAGTACTTC
13	TRBD1	NA	TRBV29-1	TRBJ2-7	CSVEGQPPNQQYF	TGCAGCGTCGAGGGACAGCCTCCAAATCAGCAGTACTTC
15	TRBD1	few	TRBV10-3	TRBJ1-1	CAISDQTGGSTEAFF	TGTGCCATCAGTGACCAGACAGGGGGGAGCACTGAAGCTTTCTTT
13	TRBD1	NA	TRBV3-1/TRBV3-2	TRBJ2-3	CASSQQGEDTQYF	TGTGCCAGCAGCCAACAGGGGGAAGATACGCAGTATTTT
15	NA	NA	TRBV5-1	TRBJ2-3	CASSSLGGSTDTQYF	TGCGCCAGCAGTTCCCTGGGGGGTAGCACAGATACGCAGTATTTT
15	TRBD2	once	TRBV20-1	TRBJ2-5	CSASLIGGSVETQYF	TGCAGTGCGAGTCTAATTGGCGGGAGTGTGGAGACCCAGTACTTC
14	NA	few	TRBV6-5	TRBJ1-4	CASSSVITNEKLFF	TGTGCCAGCAGCTCAGTAATAACTAATGAAAAACTGTTTTTT
15	NA	NA	TRBV7-6	TRBJ2-3	CASSLGGGSPDTQYF	TGTGCCAGCAGCTTAGGAGGTGGTAGTCCAGATACGCAGTATTTT
14	NA	NA	TRBV7-6	TRBJ2-3	CASSFNPPGDTQYF	TGTGCCAGCAGCTTTAATCCACCCGGTGATACGCAGTATTTT
16	NA	few	TRBV5-5	TRBJ2-2	CASSLVQGSSTGELFF	TGTGCCAGCAGCTTGGTGCAGGGGAGTAGTACCGGGGAGCTGTTTTTT
15	TRBD1	once	TRBV7-2	TRBJ1-5	CASSLTGNSNQPQHF	TGTGCCAGCAGCTTGACAGGGAATAGCAATCAGCCCCAGCATTTT
15	TRBD1	NA	TRBV5-1	TRBJ1-1	CASSSQGGKGTEAFF	TGCGCCAGCAGCTCACAGGGGGGGAAGGGCACTGAAGCTTTCTTT